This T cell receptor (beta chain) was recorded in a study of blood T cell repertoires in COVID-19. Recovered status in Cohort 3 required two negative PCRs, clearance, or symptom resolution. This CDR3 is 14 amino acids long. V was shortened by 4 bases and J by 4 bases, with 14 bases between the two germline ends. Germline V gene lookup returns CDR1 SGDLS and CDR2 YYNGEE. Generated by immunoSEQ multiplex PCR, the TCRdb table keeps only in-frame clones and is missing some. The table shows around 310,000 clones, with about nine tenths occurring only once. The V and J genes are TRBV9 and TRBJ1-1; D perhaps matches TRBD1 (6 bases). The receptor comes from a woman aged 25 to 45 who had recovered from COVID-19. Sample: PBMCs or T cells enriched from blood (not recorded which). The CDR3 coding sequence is TGTGCCAGCAGCCAAACAGGGTATAGCACTGAAGCTTTCTTT. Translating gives CASSQTGYSTEAFF. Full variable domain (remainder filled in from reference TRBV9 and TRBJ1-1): DSGVTQTPKHLITATGQRVTLRCSPRSGDLSVYWYQQSLDQGLQFLIQYYNGEERAKGNILERFSAQQFPDLHSELNLSSLELGDSALYFCASSQTGYSTEAFFGQGTRLTVV.